A selection of T cell receptor beta chains follows, all from one sample in a study of blood T cells in healthy people across ages. TCRdb re-called the 5' RACE reads through MiXCR, storing one row per CDR3 protein. The data hold about 1.6 million distinct CDR3 sequences, with roughly 32% observed a single time. The sample was blood. All receptors come from a woman between 25 and 40 years old in good health. Both conserved end residues are part of each CDR3. Each record gives: J gene, V gene, clone size, D gene, CDR3 DNA, CDR3 protein. D genes are given only for firm matches. The size entry is marked missing in some rows and otherwise reads once, few, many or a size class.

>TRBJ2-5|TRBV6-2/TRBV6-3|-|TRBD2
TGTGCCAGCAAGGGGCCTAGCGGTCGAGAGACCCAGTACTTC
CASKGPSGRETQYF
>TRBJ2-7|TRBV27|many|-
TGTGCCAGCAGTTCAGTAAGCGGCTCCTACGAGCAGTACTTC
CASSSVSGSYEQYF
>TRBJ2-1|TRBV27|once|-
TGTGCCAGCAGTTTTAGGGGGAGGGTCTACAATGAGCAGTTCTTC
CASSFRGRVYNEQFF
>TRBJ2-1|TRBV14|-|TRBD2
TGTGCCAGCAGACCCCTAGCGGGCGATACGAATGAGCAGTTCTTC
CASRPLAGDTNEQFF
>TRBJ2-5|TRBV20-1|once|-
TGCAGTGCTAGCCCATCTGGTTACAGGGTGGGAGAGACCCAGTACTTC
CSASPSGYRVGETQYF
>TRBJ2-1|TRBV3-1|-|TRBD2
TGTGCCAGCAGGACTAGCGGGAAGTACAATGAGCAGTTCTTC
CASRTSGKYNEQFF
>TRBJ2-2|TRBV18|-|-
TGTGCCAGCTCACCAATTGGCGGCCGGGAGCTGTTTTTT
CASSPIGGRELFF
>TRBJ2-3|TRBV5-1|many|TRBD2
TGCGCCAGCAGCACGGGACTAGCGGGGGGGCCGACAGATACGCAGTATTTT
CASSTGLAGGPTDTQYF
>TRBJ2-5|TRBV2|few|TRBD2
TGTGCCAGCAGTGTTGACGGGAGGGCGGAGACCCAGTACTTC
CASSVDGRAETQYF
>TRBJ2-2|TRBV5-1|-|-
TGCGCCAGCAGCTCCGGCAGTGTGACGAACACCGGGGAGCTGTTTTTT
CASSSGSVTNTGELFF
>TRBJ2-1|TRBV7-6|few|TRBD2
TGTGCCAGCAGCACCCGGGTAGCGGGGGGTAACAATGAGCAGTTCTTC
CASSTRVAGGNNEQFF
>TRBJ2-2|TRBV2|few|-
TGTGCCAGCAGTGGGGCGAGGGGGGAGCTGTTTTTT
CASSGARGELFF
>TRBJ1-3|TRBV29-1|-|-
TGCAGCGTTGAACCGACAGGCTTTGGCTCTGGAAACACCATATATTTT
CSVEPTGFGSGNTIYF
>TRBJ2-7|TRBV20-1|-|-
TGCAGTGCTACCCGGGACGTACCCGAGCAGTACTTC
CSATRDVPEQYF
>TRBJ2-1|TRBV4-1|-|-
TGCGCCAGCAGCCAAGAATCCCAGGTTGAGTATGGGGATGAGCAGTTCTTC
CASSQESQVEYGDEQFF
>TRBJ1-2|TRBV12-3/TRBV12-4|few|-
TGTGCCAGCAGCTCCCGCCGGGGAGGCTATGGCTACACCTTC
CASSSRRGGYGYTF
>TRBJ2-1|TRBV20-1|many|-
TGCAGTGCTAGAGAGCTCGGGACCAAGAAATCTAATGAGCAGTTCTTC
CSARELGTKKSNEQFF
>TRBJ2-1|TRBV9|-|TRBD2
TGTGCCAGCAGCGCAGGGACTAGCGGGAGGGCAATGTCAGGGAATGAGCAGTTCTTC
CASSAGTSGRAMSGNEQFF
>TRBJ1-5|TRBV6-1|-|TRBD1
TGTGCCAGCAGTGTCCTGCTGACAGGGGACAATCAGCCCCAGCATTTT
CASSVLLTGDNQPQHF
>TRBJ2-7|TRBV10-3|few|TRBD1
TGTGCCGTTCGGACAGGGGTGGAAAACGAGCAGTACTTC
CAVRTGVENEQYF
>TRBJ1-1|TRBV10-3|-|-
TGTGCCACGCGGATCAACACTGAAGCTTTCTTT
CATRINTEAFF
>TRBJ2-3|TRBV29-1|many|TRBD2
TGCAGCGTTCGTCTAGCGGGGGGCCCTAGCACAGATACGCAGTATTTT
CSVRLAGGPSTDTQYF
>TRBJ2-1|TRBV6-1|-|TRBD2
TGTGCCAGCAGTGAGACTAGCGGGCTAAGTAATAGGAATGAGCAGTTCTTC
CASSETSGLSNRNEQFF
>TRBJ2-1|TRBV4-1|few|TRBD2
TGCGCCAGCAGCCAAGTGAAGAGGACTAGCAGTAATTACAATGGGCAGTTCTTC
CASSQVKRTSSNYNGQFF
>TRBJ2-7|TRBV28|-|TRBD1
TGTGCCAGCTTACGTGGGACAGGGTTTTACGAGCAGTACTTC
CASLRGTGFYEQYF
>TRBJ2-2|TRBV4-1|few|TRBD1
TGCGCCAGCAGCCAAAGGACCTCGACAGGGGGCTGGGGCGGGGAGCTGTTTTTT
CASSQRTSTGGWGGELFF
>TRBJ2-6|TRBV9|-|-
TGTGCCAGCAGCTCCCTTTTCTCTGGGGCCAACGTCCTGACTTTC
CASSSLFSGANVLTF
>TRBJ1-2|TRBV27|-|-
TGTGCCAGCAGTCCGCGCGGGGTCGACTATGGCTACACCTTC
CASSPRGVDYGYTF
>TRBJ2-7|TRBV6-1|-|-
TGTGCCAGCAGTGAGCGACAGCCCTACGAGCAGTACTTC
CASSERQPYEQYF
>TRBJ2-1|TRBV27|-|TRBD2
TGTGCCAGCAGTTTAGAGGGACTAGCGAGAGAACAGCTACAGTTCTTC
CASSLEGLAREQLQFF